This TCR beta chain was recorded in a study of PD-L1 blockade in urothelial cancer. Overall study: Male patients with bladder-origin urothelial cancer numbered about nine tenths of the roughly 29. Samples came from 3 weeks, at the second dose, and 6 weeks into treatment.

Produced via immunoSEQ multiplex PCR; TCRdb's table is partial and in-frame only. The sample consists of tens of thousands of clones, 84% of them appearing once. CDR3 length: 16 residues. From germline, CDR1 is SGHRS and CDR2 YFSETQ. V lost 2 bases and J lost 1; bases outside the gene matches: 7. The time point denotes: pretreatment peripheral blood. Enrolled patients showed locally advanced or metastatic urothelial carcinoma. Patient sample counts ranged from 1 to 8, pretreatment and on-treatment. The rearrangement joins TRBV5-1 to TRBJ2-5, with 8 nucleotides matching TRBD2. The clonotype was recovered from a woman in her 70s with urothelial cancer. The sample here was PBMCs, taken around atezolizumab (anti-PD-L1) treatment. Here the CDR3 DNA reads TGCGCCAGCAGCTTAGCCGTCCTAGCGGGCCAAGAGACCCAGTACTTC. Translating gives CASSLAVLAGQETQYF.